Here is one T cell receptor beta chain with its context. Its antigen is not yet known. The input lacks base qualities; no much larger clone sits a single base away. TCRbeta CDR3 regions were amplified from genomic DNA by means of the immunoSEQ Assay, a bias-controlled multiplex PCR. As for the original processing: The number of nucleated cells in each sample was estimated by amplification of reference gene primers within the assay. Sequence reads were collapsed and filtered to measure the absolute abundance of every unique TCRbeta CDR3 rearrangement. For each sample, productive Simpson clonality was calculated by taking the square root of Simpson's diversity index across productive rearrangements. TCRdb holds this immuneACCESS table with in-frame rearrangements only. Some clones are missing; in checked studies, unresolved V genes explain under half, and the rest has no known cause. The DNA was the basis for D and trimming; V, J and clone size are from that table. The table for this sample lists a few hundred thousand clones; 80% to 90% of them were counted only once. The ten largest clones take up approximately 1.2% of the sample.

V gives up 2 bases and J gives up 4 bases, and the segment between their germline ends measures 22 bases. Per the germline V gene (reference sequence), SGHKS is the CDR1 and YYEKEE is the CDR2. There are 17 amino acids in the CDR3, from cysteine to phenylalanine inclusive. Only the CDR3 region is kept as DNA, spanning 51 bases read in frame from base 1. The data were obtained in a study of blood T cell repertoires in COVID-19 (dated by TCRdb to 2018 to 2020). For the wider study: Samples from collaborators originated in the United States, Italy and Spain and spanned both the acute and convalescent phases of COVID-19. The prospective study material was composed of cDNA or gDNA derived from T cells, B-cell-depleted T cells, or PBMCs. Subjects who had been exposed to COVID-19, were actively infected with it, or had recovered from it provided the deeply sampled blood TCRbeta repertoires that made up the dataset. The repertoires were released in a freely available public database meant as a resource for research on the immune response to SARS-CoV-2. Samples were obtained from the ongoing ImmuneRACE study (first 160 participants) and from some 1,300 subjects provided by 6 global collaborators. The sample metadata nearly always contained a de-identified subject ID, COVID-19 status, age in years and sex. Where available, HLA class I and class II types were taken from metadata supplied by the sample provider and were not determined by assay-based typing.

Enrolling through a virtual design, the prospective study's participants ranged in age from roughly 18 to 90 years and lived across 20 to 25 United States geographic areas. In the prospective study, participants were assigned to cohorts based on the clinical history participants reported in a screening survey and a study questionnaire. ImmuneRACE Cohort 3 recovered participants were defined by two consecutive negative NP/OP PCR tests, healthcare professional clearance, or symptom resolution. In the prospective study, mobile phlebotomists collected whole blood, serum and a nasopharyngeal or oropharyngeal swab from each participant. Additional blood draws and questionnaires over an approximately two-month period could optionally be provided by prospective study participants. Before DNA extraction, blood samples from the prospective study were shipped at room temperature or frozen. Study-wide findings and limitations: How much clinical and demographic metadata was included differed by source and by participant, and the metadata was provided uncurated.

The origin of this receptor is a man aged 25-45 years who had recovered from COVID-19. The sequencing sample was made of PBMCs or T cells enriched from blood (not recorded which). This chain is built from TRBV5-5 and TRBJ2-7; the D gene is perhaps TRBD1, on 6 matching bases. At the DNA level, the sequence is TGTGCCAGCAGCTTTTCGGACAGTACCTTGGGGGCATACGAGCAGTACTTC. This translates into CASSFSDSTLGAYEQYF.